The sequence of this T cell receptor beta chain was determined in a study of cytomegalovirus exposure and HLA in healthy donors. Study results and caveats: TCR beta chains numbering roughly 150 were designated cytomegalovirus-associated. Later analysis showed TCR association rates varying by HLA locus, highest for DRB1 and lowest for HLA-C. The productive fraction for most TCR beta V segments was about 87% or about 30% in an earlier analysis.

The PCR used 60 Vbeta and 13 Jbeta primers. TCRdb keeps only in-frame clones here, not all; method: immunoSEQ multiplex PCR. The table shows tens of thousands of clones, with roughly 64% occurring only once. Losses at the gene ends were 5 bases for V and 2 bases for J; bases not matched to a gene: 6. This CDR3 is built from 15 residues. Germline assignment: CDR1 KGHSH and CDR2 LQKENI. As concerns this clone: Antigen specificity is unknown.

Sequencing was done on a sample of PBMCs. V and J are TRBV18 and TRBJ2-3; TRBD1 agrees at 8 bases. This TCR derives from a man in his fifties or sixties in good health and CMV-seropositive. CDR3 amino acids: CASSGGQENTDTQYF. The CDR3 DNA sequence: TGTGCCAGCTCAGGGGGACAGGAAAACACAGATACGCAGTATTTT.